The 9 T cell receptor beta chains below were found in one sample sequenced in a study of T cell responses to AZD1222 COVID-19 vaccine. TCRdb's copy holds only in-frame clones and misses some; the assay was immunoSEQ multiplex PCR. Of 150,000 to 200,000 clones listed, approximately 93% are singletons. This specimen was peripheral blood, taken on day 0 of AZD1222 vaccination. These receptors came from an adult in good health.

V is TRBV11-3 and J is TRBJ1-1; D gene ambiguous. There are 13 residues in the CDR3. The ends were cut back, 4 bases at V and 0 bases at J, with 6 bases in the middle. The germline CDR1 and CDR2 sequences are SGHNT and YENEEA. The CDR3 loop is CASSSAMNTEAFF. CDR3 nucleotide sequence: TGTGCCAGCAGCTCGGCCATGAACACTGAAGCTTTCTTT.

The rearrangement uses TRBV19 and TRBJ1-6; no clear D. Germline V gives CDR1 LNHDA, CDR2 SQIVND (reference sequence). Trimming removed 1 base at V and 7 bases at J, with 2 bases between. This CDR3 has 12 residues. CDR3 bases: TGTGCCAGTAGTATAGGAAATTCACCCCTCCACTTT. Its protein product is CASSIGNSPLHF.

This clone was recorded only once. The chain uses TRBV5-1 and TRBJ2-5, with D perhaps given as TRBD1 or TRBD2 (5 bases each). The length of the CDR3 is 12 residues. Germline-derived CDR1 and CDR2 are SGHRS and YFSETQ. Trimming removed 3 bases from V and 4 bases from J, with 7 bases in between. The DNA of the CDR3 is TGCGCCAGCAGCTCTGGGGGAGAGACCCAGTACTTC. Protein: CASSSGGETQYF. Drawing the rest from reference TRBV5-1 and TRBJ2-5, the complete variable domain is KAGVTQTPRYLIKTRGQQVTLSCSPISGHRSVSWYQQTPGQGLQFLFEYFSETQRNKGNFPGRFSGRQFSNSRSEMNVSTLELGDSALYLCASSSGGETQYFGPGTRLLVL.

J is TRBJ2-3 and V is TRBV30; maybe TRBD1 (5 bases). Germline loops: CDR1 GTSNPN, CDR2 SVGIG (reference sequence). This CDR3 region has 12 residues. Trimming removed 6 bases at V and 2 bases at J, with 9 bases between. The CDR3 region has the DNA TGTGCCTGTACAGGACCCACAGATACGCAGTATTTT. Its protein product is CACTGPTDTQYF.

The chain recombines TRBV5-1 with TRBJ1-5; TRBD1 agrees at 9 bases. Per the germline V gene, CDR1 is SGHRS and CDR2 is YFSETQ. Germline trimming cut 4 bases from V and 6 bases from J; bases unmatched to any gene: 5. This CDR3 has 14 residues. The CDR3 sequence is CASSLTGGTQPQHF. CDR3 nucleotide sequence: TGCGCCAGCAGCCTGACAGGGGGTACTCAGCCCCAGCATTTT. Using reference TRBV5-1 and TRBJ1-5 for the parts outside the CDR3, the full variable domain is KAGVTQTPRYLIKTRGQQVTLSCSPISGHRSVSWYQQTPGQGLQFLFEYFSETQRNKGNFPGRFSGRQFSNSRSEMNVSTLELGDSALYLCASSLTGGTQPQHFGDGTRLSIL.

The chain carries TRBV4-2 and TRBJ1-6, with D possibly being TRBD1 (6 bases). CDR3 length: 19 residues. The germline gives CDR1 LGHNA, CDR2 YNFKEQ. Trimming pared 5 bases from V and 0 bases from J, leaving 20 bases between. In DNA form, the CDR3 reads TGTGCCAGCAGCTCCACTCCCGTGACGGACAGCTCCTATAATTCACCCCTCCACTTT. Translation gives CASSSTPVTDSSYNSPLHF.

The genes are TRBV2 and TRBJ1-5; a weak D match, TRBD1 (6 bases). Germline loops: CDR1 SNHLY, CDR2 FYNNEI. V was clipped by 3 bases and J by 1 base, with 7 bases between them. This CDR3 comprises 14 residues. CDR3 coding DNA: TGTGCCAGCAGTGAGCAGGGGAGCAATCAGCCCCAGCATTTT. Protein: CASSEQGSNQPQHF.

The chain joins TRBV11-3 to TRBJ1-1; tentative D call: TRBD1 (6 bases). CDR3 length equals 12 residues. Trimming took off 4 bases at V and 10 bases at J, with 13 bases between the two ends. CDR1 and CDR2 (germline): SGHNT, YENEEA. The CDR3 reads CASSSGGRAAFF. The CDR3 region has the DNA TGTGCCAGCAGCTCCGGGGGGCGGGCAGCTTTCTTT.

This chain connects TRBV6-5 to TRBJ2-7, with D perhaps given as TRBD1 or TRBD2 (5 bases each). Trimming pared 6 bases from V and 2 bases from J, leaving 11 bases between. From germline, CDR1 is MNHEY and CDR2 SVGAGI. The CDR3 runs to 13 residues. CDR3: CASSPRDPYEQYF. The CDR3 region has the DNA TGTGCCAGCAGCCCACGGGACCCCTACGAGCAGTACTTC.